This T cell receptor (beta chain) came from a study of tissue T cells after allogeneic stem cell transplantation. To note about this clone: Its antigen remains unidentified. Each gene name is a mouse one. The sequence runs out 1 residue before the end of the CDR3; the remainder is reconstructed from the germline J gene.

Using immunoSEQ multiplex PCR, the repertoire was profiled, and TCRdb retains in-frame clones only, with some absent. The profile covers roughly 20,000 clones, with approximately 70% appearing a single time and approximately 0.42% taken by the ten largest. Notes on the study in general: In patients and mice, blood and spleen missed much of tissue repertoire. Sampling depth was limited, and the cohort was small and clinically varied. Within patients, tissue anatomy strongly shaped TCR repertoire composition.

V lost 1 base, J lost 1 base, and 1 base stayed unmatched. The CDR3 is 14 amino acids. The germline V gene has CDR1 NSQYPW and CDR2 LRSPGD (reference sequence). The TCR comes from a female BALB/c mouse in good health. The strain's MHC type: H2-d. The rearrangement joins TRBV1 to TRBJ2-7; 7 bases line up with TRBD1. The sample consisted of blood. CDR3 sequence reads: CTCSAGDRSYEQYF. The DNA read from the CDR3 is TGCACCTGCAGTGCAGGGGACAGATCCTATGAACAGTAC.